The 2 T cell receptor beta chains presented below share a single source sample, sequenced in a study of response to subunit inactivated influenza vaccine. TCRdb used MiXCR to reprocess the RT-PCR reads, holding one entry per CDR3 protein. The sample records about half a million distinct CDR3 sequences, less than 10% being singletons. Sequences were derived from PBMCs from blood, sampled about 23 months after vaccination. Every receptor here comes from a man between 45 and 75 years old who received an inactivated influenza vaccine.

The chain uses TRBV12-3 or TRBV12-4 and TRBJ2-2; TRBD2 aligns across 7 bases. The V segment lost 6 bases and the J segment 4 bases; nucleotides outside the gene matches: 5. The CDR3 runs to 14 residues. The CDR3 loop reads CASRPGGSTGELFF. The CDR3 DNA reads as TGTGCCAGCAGGCCGGGGGGTTCCACCGGGGAGCTGTTTTTT.

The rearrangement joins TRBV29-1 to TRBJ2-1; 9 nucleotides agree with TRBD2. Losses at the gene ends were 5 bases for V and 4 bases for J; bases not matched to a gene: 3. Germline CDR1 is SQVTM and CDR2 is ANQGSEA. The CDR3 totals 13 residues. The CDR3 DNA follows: TGCAGCGTTCCGACTAGCGGTTACAATGAGCAGTTCTTC. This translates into CSVPTSGYNEQFF.